Each of the 29 T cell receptor beta chains below was sequenced from the same sample in a study of cytomegalovirus exposure and HLA in healthy donors. The PCR was carried out with 60 Vbeta primers and 13 Jbeta primers. Produced via immunoSEQ multiplex PCR; TCRdb's table is partial and in-frame only. The sample has under 250,000 clones; around 80% are singletons. Material for sequencing was PBMCs. The receptors were sampled from a male donor in good health and CMV-seronegative.

The CDR3 protein is CASSFTSDNNEQFF. The CDR3 bases are TGCGCCAGCAGCTTTACTAGCGATAACAATGAGCAGTTCTTC. The rearrangement uses TRBV5-1 and TRBJ2-1; TRBD2 agrees at 7 bases. Trimming removed 2 bases from V and 5 bases from J; junction bases left unmatched: 4. This CDR3 spans 14 amino acids. The V gene's germline CDR1 is SGHRS and CDR2 YFSETQ.

To note about this clone: Mismatch with germline at one junction end may stem from a read error. The CDR3 loop is CASGEQSRASNEQYF. CDR3 coding DNA: TGTGCCAGCGGGGAGCAGAGTAGAGCCTCCAACGAGCAGTACTTC. V usage is TRBV2 and J usage is TRBJ2-5; a weak D match, TRBD2 (5 bases). TRBJ2-7 explains the end of the DNA better; the J call may be wrong. This CDR3 is 15 amino acids long. Germline CDR1 and CDR2: SNHLY and FYNNEI.

This clone was observed a handful of times. The chain carries TRBV5-1 and TRBJ2-7, with D perhaps matching TRBD2 (6 bases). V lost 5 bases and J lost 7, with 13 bases in between. Germline V gives CDR1 SGHRS, CDR2 YFSETQ. This CDR3 spans 12 amino acids. CDR3 DNA sequence: TGCGCCAGCAGTCCGGACTATTATGAGCAGTACTTC. Translated: CASSPDYYEQYF.

Only a few counts were recorded for this clone. The J gene is TRBJ2-7, the V gene TRBV6-1, with D unclear. CDR1 is MNHNS, CDR2 SASEGT, per germline. V was shortened by 5 bases and J by 3 bases, with 5 bases between the two germline ends. There are 11 residues in the CDR3. CDR3 nucleotide sequence: TGTGCCAGCAGTCCCCTCTACGAGCAGTACTTC. It is translated as CASSPLYEQYF.

The genes are TRBV7-8 and TRBJ1-1; maybe TRBD1 (6 bases). Trimming left V 3 bases short and J 0 bases short, with 8 bases between. The germline V gene encodes CDR1 SGHVS and CDR2 FQNEAQ. The CDR3 has 14 residues. The CDR3 bases are TGTGCCAGCAGCTTCGGACAGTTGAACACTGAAGCTTTCTTT. Encoded protein: CASSFGQLNTEAFF.

The chain links TRBV30 to TRBJ1-5; 9 bases are a match to TRBD1. CDR1 is GTSNPN and CDR2 is SVGIG in the germline V gene (reference sequence). CDR3 length: 17 residues. V lost 4 bases, J lost 6 bases, and 16 bases stayed unmatched. The CDR3, as DNA: TGTGCCTGGAATGAGGGTTTGGCAACAGGGGGCCCTCAGCCCCAGCATTTT. This sequence encodes CAWNEGLATGGPQPQHF.

The chain has TRBV27 and TRBJ1-6; 8 bases fit TRBD1. Germline CDR1 and CDR2: MNHEY and SMNVEV (reference sequence). The CDR3 extends over 15 amino acids. V trimming: 3 bases; J trimming: 3 bases; junction bases outside the gene matches: 1. The CDR3 loop reads CASSFGTGYNSPLHF. CDR3 nucleotides: TGTGCCAGCAGTTTCGGGACAGGCTATAATTCACCCCTCCACTTT.

As DNA, the CDR3 is TGTGCCAGCAGCGTAGGAGACAGGGGTTCGAACACTGAAGCTTTCTTT. It codes for CASSVGDRGSNTEAFF. The rearrangement links TRBV9 to TRBJ1-1; the match to TRBD1 covers 8 bases. The CDR3 covers 16 residues. Trimming cost V 0 bases and J 1 base; bases outside gene matches: 5. Germline assignment: CDR1 SGDLS and CDR2 YYNGEE. The complete variable domain, with remaining parts taken from reference TRBV9 and TRBJ1-1, reads DSGVTQTPKHLITATGQRVTLRCSPRSGDLSVYWYQQSLDQGLQFLIQYYNGEERAKGNILERFSAQQFPDLHSELNLSSLELGDSALYFCASSVGDRGSNTEAFFGQGTRLTVV.

The rearrangement joins TRBV9 to TRBJ2-2; 10 bases are a match to TRBD2. The germline V gene encodes CDR1 SGDLS and CDR2 YYNGEE. The CDR3 extends over 17 amino acids. V shed 0 bases and J 3 bases; nucleotides not matched to a gene: 5. This chain's CDR3 is CASSVELAGVDTGELFF. The CDR3 nucleotides are TGTGCCAGCAGCGTAGAGCTAGCGGGAGTTGACACCGGGGAGCTGTTTTTT.

The gene calls are TRBV7-9 and TRBJ2-5; unclear D gene. The ends were cut back, 5 bases at V and 2 bases at J, with 12 bases in the middle. Per germline, CDR1 SEHNR and CDR2 FQNEAQ (reference sequence). The CDR3 extends over 14 amino acids. CDR3 nucleotide sequence: TGTGCCAGCAGCCCCCCCTCCCTGCAAGAGACCCAGTACTTC. Its translation is CASSPPSLQETQYF. Combining the CDR3 with reference TRBV7-9 and TRBJ2-5 gives the whole variable domain DTGVSQNPRHKITKRGQNVTFRCDPISEHNRLYWYRQTLGQGPEFLTYFQNEAQLEKSRLLSDRFSAERPKGSFSTLEIQRTEQGDSAMYLCASSPPSLQETQYFGPGTRLLVL.

The V call is TRBV12-5, the J call TRBJ2-7; D remains unclear. V lost 5 bases and J 4 bases, leaving 6 bases between the germline ends. The CDR3 spans 11 residues. Per the germline V gene, CDR1 is LGHNT and CDR2 is FRNRAP. The CDR3 reads CASGLEYEQYF. In nucleotides, the CDR3 is TGTGCTAGTGGTCTTGAGTACGAGCAGTACTTC.

The chain has TRBV15 and TRBJ2-7, with a weak D call TRBD2 (5 bases). With 4 bases removed from V and 0 bases from J, the gap between germline ends came to 7 bases. The CDR3 contains 13 residues. The V gene's germline CDR1 is LNHNV and CDR2 YYDKDF (reference sequence). The CDR3 coding sequence is TGTGCCACCAGCACGGGGAGCTCCTACGAGCAGTACTTC. Amino acid sequence: CATSTGSSYEQYF.

The CDR3 sequence is CASSLGGLGEGTEAFF. The CDR3 nucleotides are TGTGCCAGCAGCTTAGGCGGACTGGGGGAGGGGACTGAAGCTTTCTTT. The chain is built from TRBV7-2 and TRBJ1-1, with D perhaps TRBD1 (5 bases). This CDR3 has 16 amino acids. The germline CDR1 and CDR2 sequences are SGHTA and FQGNSA. The V gene lost 1 base and the J gene lost 5 bases, with 17 bases spanning the gap.

This chain uses TRBV10-3 with TRBJ2-4, with TRBD1 matching 7 bases. CDR3 length: 16 amino acids. The germline V gene encodes CDR1 ENHRY and CDR2 SYGVKD. The V segment lost 2 bases and the J segment 4 bases; nucleotides outside the gene matches: 8. DNA of the CDR3: TGTGCCATCAGTGAGCAGCCCCAGGGGGTTAAAAACATTCAGTACTTC. Protein product: CAISEQPQGVKNIQYF.

The chain employs TRBV19 and TRBJ2-5; D not resolved. Germline CDR1 is LNHDA and CDR2 is SQIVND (reference sequence). Trimming cost V 11 bases and J 0 bases, with 13 bases left between them. The CDR3 spans 13 residues. CDR3 region: CALMGVYQETQYF. The CDR3 DNA is TGTGCCCTAATGGGCGTGTACCAAGAGACCCAGTACTTC.

The chain employs TRBV30 and TRBJ1-2, with D possibly matching TRBD1 (5 bases). The ends were cut back, 2 bases at V and 1 base at J, with 14 bases in the middle. Germline values: CDR1 GTSNPN, CDR2 SVGIG (reference sequence). CDR3 length: 15 amino acids. CDR3 DNA sequence: TGTGCCTGGAGTTCCCCCCCCAGGGTTAACTATGGCTACACCTTC. Translation: CAWSSPPRVNYGYTF.

The chain combines TRBV7-2 with TRBJ2-4; tentatively, D is TRBD2 (5 bases). The germline CDR1 and CDR2 sequences are SGHTA and FQGNSA. V lost 1 base and J lost 6, with 16 bases in between. The CDR3 extends over 16 amino acids. In nucleotides, the CDR3 is TGTGCCAGCAGCTTAGGAACCGCACCCCGGGGAAACATTCAGTACTTC. Translated, it gives CASSLGTAPRGNIQYF. Full variable domain (missing parts from reference TRBV7-2 and TRBJ2-4): GAGVSQSPSNKVTEKGKDVELRCDPISGHTALYWYRQSLGQGLEFLIYFQGNSAPDKSGLPSDRFSAERTGGSVSTLTIQRTQQEDSAVYLCASSLGTAPRGNIQYFGAGTRLSVL.

The J gene is TRBJ1-3, the V gene TRBV6-5, with D maybe TRBD1 (5 bases). The germline V gene has CDR1 MNHEY and CDR2 SVGAGI. Trimming took off 6 bases at V and 4 bases at J, with 13 bases between the two ends. This CDR3 has 14 residues. This CDR3 is CASRARTMGNTIYF. DNA for the CDR3: TGTGCCAGCAGGGCTCGGACAATGGGAAACACCATATATTTT.

The V call is TRBV18, the J call TRBJ2-7; the D gene is possibly TRBD1 (5 bases). V lost 3 bases and J lost 0, with 15 bases in between. The CDR3 loop spans 16 amino acids. Germline lookup yields CDR1 KGHSH and CDR2 LQKENI. The CDR3 sequence: CASSPEQDESSYEQYF. In DNA form, the CDR3 reads TGTGCCAGCTCACCTGAACAGGACGAAAGCTCCTACGAGCAGTACTTC.

This clone was recorded once. This chain joins TRBV27 and TRBJ2-2; possibly TRBD2 for D (5 bases). The CDR3 length is 14 residues. Germline V gene data show CDR1 as MNHEY and CDR2 as SMNVEV (reference sequence). The V gene lost 6 bases and the J gene lost 4 bases, with 12 bases spanning the gap. DNA for the CDR3: TGTGCCAGCAGAACGGAGGCCCCCACCGGGGAGCTGTTTTTT. Encoded protein: CASRTEAPTGELFF.

V is TRBV11-2 and J is TRBJ2-3; 11 bases agree with TRBD2. CDR1 and CDR2 (germline): SGHAT, FQNNGV. Germline trimming cut 4 bases from V and 4 bases from J; bases unmatched to any gene: 1. The CDR3 is made up of 14 amino acids. The CDR3 region is CASSYSGRADTQYF. The CDR3 region has the DNA TGTGCCAGCAGCTATAGCGGGAGGGCAGATACGCAGTATTTT. Combining the CDR3 with reference TRBV11-2 and TRBJ2-3 gives the whole variable domain EAGVAQSPRYKIIEKRQSVAFWCNPISGHATLYWYQQILGQGPKLLIQFQNNGVVDDSQLPKDRFSAERLKGVDSTLKIQPAKLEDSAVYLCASSYSGRADTQYFGPGTRLTVL.

This chain connects TRBV10-2 to TRBJ2-2; 7 bases agree with TRBD2. Losses at the gene ends were 9 bases for V and 0 bases for J; bases not matched to a gene: 4. This CDR3 is built from 14 residues. Germline CDR1 WSHSY, CDR2 SAAADI. The CDR3 DNA reads TGCGCCAGTTCCGGGGGGACGAACACCGGGGAGCTGTTTTTT. Translation: CASSGGTNTGELFF.

This sequence joins TRBV5-4 and TRBJ2-3, with 8 bases lining up with TRBD2. Germline assignment: CDR1 SGHNT and CDR2 YYREEE (reference sequence). The CDR3 sequence is 16 residues long. The ends lost 5 bases at V and 1 base at J; junction bases unmatched: 9. CDR3 sequence reads: CASRGSTSEGTDTQYF. In DNA form, the CDR3 reads TGTGCCAGCAGGGGTTCGACTAGCGAAGGCACAGATACGCAGTATTTT.

The J gene is TRBJ2-7, the V gene TRBV14; 14 nucleotides line up with TRBD2. Germline V gene data show CDR1 as SGHDN and CDR2 as FVKESK. The CDR3 has 24 residues. V lost 3 bases, J lost 0 bases, and 25 bases stayed unmatched. The CDR3, as DNA: TGTGCCAGCAGCCACATCAAACCGGGACTAGCGGGAGTCCCGAATACTCCCTCCTCCTACGAGCAGTACTTC. This codes for CASSHIKPGLAGVPNTPSSYEQYF.

Note on this clone: One base away lies a much larger clone, so this may be a sequencing read error. The chain recombines TRBV11-2 with TRBJ2-7, with TRBD2 matching over 7 bases. V shed 0 bases, J shed 0 bases, and the junction held 2 bases outside the gene matches. The germline gives CDR1 SGHAT, CDR2 FQNNGV. The CDR3 length is 15 residues. CDR3 DNA sequence: TGTGCCAGCAGCTTAGAGGGCGGGGGCTCCTACGAGCAGTACTTC. This translates into CASSLEGGGSYEQYF.

This clone was recorded a few times. Written as DNA, the CDR3 is TGCAGCGCTCGGGCCTGGACAGGGGGCGTCGCGGGCTACACCTTC. Protein: CSARAWTGGVAGYTF. The J gene is TRBJ1-2, the V gene TRBV29-1, with 11 bases identical to TRBD1. The CDR3 covers 15 residues. The J segment lost 8 bases and the V segment lost 7 bases, leaving 15 bases of the junction unmatched. Germline-derived CDR1 and CDR2 are SQVTM and ANQGSEA.

V gene TRBV29-1 combines with J gene TRBJ2-4, with 8 bases fitting TRBD1. The ends lost 7 bases at V and 8 bases at J; junction bases unmatched: 13. CDR3 length: 14 amino acids. Germline assignment: CDR1 SQVTM and CDR2 ANQGSEA. In DNA form, the CDR3 reads TGCAGCGCCAAGGACAGGGTGGAAGGGGACATTCAGTACTTC. Its protein is CSAKDRVEGDIQYF.

The count of this clone is one. The rearrangement links TRBV27 to TRBJ2-3; no firm D call. CDR1 MNHEY and CDR2 SMNVEV come from the germline V gene (reference sequence). The V gene lost 6 bases and the J gene lost 5 bases, with 18 bases spanning the gap. The CDR3 has 15 residues. CDR3 region: CASSPYQPPGDTQYF. The CDR3, as DNA: TGTGCCAGCAGCCCCTACCAACCTCCGGGAGATACGCAGTATTTT.

The chain carries TRBV6-5 and TRBJ1-5; the D gene is possibly TRBD1 (6 bases). V was clipped by 5 bases and J by 4 bases, with 12 bases between them. Germline-derived CDR1 and CDR2 are MNHEY and SVGAGI. The CDR3 consists of 14 residues. CDR3 sequence: CASSGTGTNQPQHF. Written as DNA, the CDR3 is TGTGCCAGCAGTGGTACAGGGACGAATCAGCCCCAGCATTTT.